The 23 T cell receptor beta chains below come from one sample, sequenced in a study of blood T cell repertoires in COVID-19. Measured with immunoSEQ multiplex PCR; TCRdb has only the in-frame clones, and not every one. The repertoire holds over 50,000 clones, with around 87% as singletons. The specimen sequenced was peripheral blood. These receptor sequences come from a man aged 45-65 years with active COVID-19.

The chain uses TRBV7-8 and TRBJ2-1; the D gene is possibly TRBD1 (6 bases). The CDR3 runs 16 residues. CDR1 is SGHVS and CDR2 is FQNEAQ in the germline V gene. Trimming pared 4 bases from V and 1 base from J, leaving 14 bases between. CDR3 DNA sequence: TGTGCCAGCAGCTACTACAGGGATACGTCCTACAATGAGCAGTTCTTC. Its translation is CASSYYRDTSYNEQFF.

The V call is TRBV7-2, the J call TRBJ2-2; tentative D call: TRBD1 (5 bases). The CDR3 has 15 amino acids. Germline values: CDR1 SGHTA, CDR2 FQGNSA. V gave up 0 bases and J gave up 4 bases, with 9 bases separating them. This chain's CDR3 is CASSLAKGSTGELFF. The CDR3 DNA sequence: TGTGCCAGCAGCTTAGCGAAGGGGTCCACCGGGGAGCTGTTTTTT. Full variable domain (rest looked up from reference TRBV7-2 and TRBJ2-2): GAGVSQSPSNKVTEKGKDVELRCDPISGHTALYWYRQSLGQGLEFLIYFQGNSAPDKSGLPSDRFSAERTGGSVSTLTIQRTQQEDSAVYLCASSLAKGSTGELFFGEGSRLTVL.

The chain couples TRBV6-4 to TRBJ2-7; D is ambiguous. The CDR3 is 14 residues long. Germline CDR1 is MRHNA and CDR2 is SNTAGT. The V and J ends lost 2 bases and 4 bases respectively, with 12 bases between them. CDR3 nucleotides: TGTGCCAGCAGTGACGTCAGGCCCCTTTACGAGCAGTACTTC. This codes for CASSDVRPLYEQYF.

The genes are TRBV29-1 and TRBJ1-1; no firm D call. Trimming stripped 3 bases from V and 1 base from J, with 6 bases between. The CDR3 totals 12 residues. Germline V gives CDR1 SQVTM, CDR2 ANQGSEA. The DNA of the CDR3 is TGCAGCGTTGATGACACGAACACTGAAGCTTTCTTT. Amino acid sequence: CSVDDTNTEAFF.

The CDR3 DNA sequence: TGTGCCAGCAGCCCTAGGGTAGGGACAGGGTATTCACCCCTCCACTTT. Translating gives CASSPRVGTGYSPLHF. The rearrangement uses TRBV3-1 (or the pseudogene TRBV3-2) and TRBJ1-6; TRBD1 aligns across 9 bases. Germline CDR1 and CDR2: LGHDT and YNNKEL (reference sequence). The CDR3 has 16 amino acids. The V and J ends lost 4 bases and 8 bases, in that order; junction bases with no gene match: 9.

V gene TRBV5-6 combines with J gene TRBJ2-7, with a weak D call TRBD1 (5 bases). V was trimmed by 2 bases and J by 0 bases, leaving 21 bases between them. The germline V gene encodes CDR1 SGHDT and CDR2 YYEEEE. CDR3 size: 18 residues. CDR3 in amino acids: CASSFMTKGKRTSYEQYF. The CDR3 DNA sequence: TGTGCCAGCAGCTTCATGACGAAGGGGAAAAGGACCTCCTACGAGCAGTACTTC.

V gene TRBV7-6 combines with J gene TRBJ2-1; D not certain. The CDR3 length is 16 residues. Germline lookup yields CDR1 SGHVS and CDR2 FNYEAQ. V was trimmed by 5 bases and J by 3 bases, leaving 17 bases between them. The CDR3 DNA reads TGTGCCAGCAGCCCCGTAGAAGATCGTATCTACAATGAGCAGTTCTTC. Translation: CASSPVEDRIYNEQFF.

The table lists this clone with a count of one. The chain employs TRBV3-1 (or the pseudogene TRBV3-2) and TRBJ2-2; D may be TRBD1 (5 bases). Germline-derived CDR1 and CDR2 are LGHDT and YNNKEL (reference sequence). Between the trimmed V and J ends, which lost 0 bases and 6 bases, there was a span of 8 bases. CDR3 length: 14 residues. The CDR3 is CASSQEGRAGELFF. As DNA, the CDR3 is TGTGCCAGCAGCCAAGAGGGCAGGGCCGGGGAGCTGTTTTTT.

The rearrangement uses TRBV29-1 and TRBJ2-1; 13 bases match TRBD2. The CDR3 has 16 residues. Trimming removed 3 bases from V and 4 bases from J; junction bases left unmatched: 6. The germline CDR1 and CDR2 sequences are SQVTM and ANQGSEA. The CDR3 spells CSVEGGTSGVYNEQFF. CDR3 DNA sequence: TGCAGCGTTGAGGGAGGGACTAGCGGGGTTTACAATGAGCAGTTCTTC.

The genes are TRBV5-6 and TRBJ1-5; D is uncertain. The germline V gene encodes CDR1 SGHDT and CDR2 YYEEEE. CDR3 length: 14 amino acids. Trimming took off 1 base at V and 4 bases at J, with 9 bases between the two ends. This chain's CDR3 is CASSLIEGNQPQHF. The CDR3 DNA reads as TGTGCCAGCAGCTTGATCGAGGGTAATCAGCCCCAGCATTTT.

The chain joins TRBV12-3 or TRBV12-4 to TRBJ2-3, with D unresolved. Between the trimmed V and J ends, which lost 6 bases and 3 bases, there was a span of 7 bases. The CDR3 is made up of 12 amino acids. In DNA, the CDR3 is TGTGCCAGCAGCGGGTGGACAGATACGCAGTATTTT. Translating it yields CASSGWTDTQYF.

This chain links TRBV18 with TRBJ1-1; a weak D match, TRBD1 (5 bases). V lost 4 bases to trimming and J lost 3 bases, with 12 bases between them. The CDR3 length is 14 residues. Germline loops: CDR1 KGHSH, CDR2 LQKENI. The CDR3 DNA reads TGTGCCAGCTCACTCCAGGGTTGGGACACTGAAGCTTTCTTT. It specifies CASSLQGWDTEAFF.

The CDR3 bases are TGTGCCAGCAGCTTTGGGAGCGGGGTAGCCACAGATACGCAGTATTTT. This encodes CASSFGSGVATDTQYF. J is TRBJ2-3 and V is TRBV11-2; 7 bases line up with TRBD2. Germline CDR1 SGHAT, CDR2 FQNNGV. Trimming cost V 3 bases and J 2 bases; bases outside gene matches: 8. The CDR3 has 16 residues.

The rearrangement uses TRBV6-1 and TRBJ2-1; D is possibly TRBD1 (7 bases). The CDR3 contains 15 residues. V lost 2 bases, J lost 12 bases, and 20 bases lay in between. CDR1 and CDR2 (germline): MNHNS, SASEGT. The CDR3 spells CASSETGGPGTAQFF. In nucleotides, the CDR3 is TGTGCCAGCAGTGAAACTGGGGGGCCCGGGACAGCGCAGTTCTTC.

This chain connects TRBV4-2 to TRBJ2-2, with 7 bases aligning to TRBD1. CDR3 length: 16 residues. V lost 8 bases to trimming and J lost 0 bases; unmatched junction nucleotides: 9. Germline V gives CDR1 LGHNA, CDR2 YNFKEQ. The CDR3 spells CASGSPGQTNTGELFF. The CDR3 region has the DNA TGTGCCAGCGGATCTCCGGGACAGACGAACACCGGGGAGCTGTTTTTT.

This CDR3 reads CATGDSYEQYF. The CDR3 DNA sequence: TGTGCCACCGGGGACAGCTACGAGCAGTACTTC. J is TRBJ2-7 and V is TRBV24-1; 7 positions match TRBD1. This CDR3 is built from 11 residues. Germline CDR1 is KGHDR and CDR2 is SFDVKD. V lost 9 bases, J lost 3 bases, and 1 base stayed unmatched.

The V and J genes are TRBV6-5 and TRBJ1-3, with D hard to call. The CDR3 runs 13 residues. V gave up 4 bases and J gave up 0 bases, with 4 bases separating them. Per germline, CDR1 MNHEY and CDR2 SVGAGI. CDR3 nucleotides: TGTGCCAGCAGTTCCGGCTCTGGAAACACCATATATTTT. Encoded protein: CASSSGSGNTIYF.

This chain joins TRBV6-6 and TRBJ2-6; D possibly corresponds to TRBD1 (5 bases). CDR3 size: 15 residues. Trimming took off 6 bases at V and 4 bases at J, with 13 bases between the two ends. CDR1 is MNHNY and CDR2 is SVGAGI in the germline V gene (reference sequence). This CDR3 is CASRLQDPGANVLTF. The CDR3, as DNA: TGTGCCAGCAGGCTACAGGACCCAGGGGCCAACGTCCTGACTTTC.

This clone was observed a single time. Different DNA sequences within this sample yield the same CDR3. The CDR3 DNA sequence: TGTGCCAGTAGCCTGACAGGGGACTATGGCTACACCTTC. Its protein product is CASSLTGDYGYTF. This sequence joins TRBV19 and TRBJ1-2; 8 bases fit TRBD1. The CDR3 totals 13 residues. Trimming took 6 bases from V and 3 from J; bases not matched to a gene: 3. Per germline, CDR1 LNHDA and CDR2 SQIVND (reference sequence). Full variable domain (outside the CDR3, taken from reference TRBV19 and TRBJ1-2): DGGITQSPKYLFRKEGQNVTLSCEQNLNHDAMYWYRQDPGQGLRLIYYSQIVNDFQKGDIAEGYSVSREKKESFPLTVTSAQKNPTAFYLCASSLTGDYGYTFGSGTRLTVV.

The chain couples TRBV18 to TRBJ2-3, with D maybe TRBD1 (5 bases). This CDR3 contains 14 residues. The V gene lost 7 bases and the J gene lost 4 bases, with 15 bases spanning the gap. Germline assignment: CDR1 KGHSH and CDR2 LQKENI. CDR3: CASYASRGADTQYF. The DNA for the CDR3 is TGTGCCAGCTACGCGTCTAGGGGCGCAGATACGCAGTATTTT.

The V and J genes are TRBV7-2 and TRBJ2-2, with D possibly TRBD1 on 5 matching bases. V lost 1 base, J lost 4 bases, and 13 bases lay in between. Germline CDR1 reads SGHTA; CDR2 reads FQGNSA. The CDR3 has 16 amino acids. CDR3 in DNA: TGTGCCAGCAGCTTAGTCGGGCAGGGTCGCACCGGGGAGCTGTTTTTT. Residues: CASSLVGQGRTGELFF. Variable domain in full (rest from reference TRBV7-2 and TRBJ2-2): GAGVSQSPSNKVTEKGKDVELRCDPISGHTALYWYRQSLGQGLEFLIYFQGNSAPDKSGLPSDRFSAERTGGSVSTLTIQRTQQEDSAVYLCASSLVGQGRTGELFFGEGSRLTVL.

This chain uses TRBV4-3 with TRBJ2-1; 11 bases are a match to TRBD2. The V segment lost 2 bases and the J segment 9 bases; nucleotides outside the gene matches: 6. Looked up from germline, CDR1 is LGHNA and CDR2 is YSLEER. This CDR3 is built from 15 residues. CDR3 region: CASSQTSGRLSEQFF. CDR3 coding DNA: TGCGCCAGCAGCCAAACTAGCGGGAGATTAAGTGAGCAGTTCTTC.

The chain combines TRBV5-1 with TRBJ2-1, with 9 bases aligning to TRBD2. CDR1 is SGHRS and CDR2 is YFSETQ in the germline V gene. The CDR3 extends over 16 amino acids. The J segment lost 7 bases and the V segment lost 0 bases, leaving 8 bases of the junction unmatched. The CDR3 is CASSLGSGGRANEQFF. The CDR3 DNA is TGCGCCAGCAGCTTGGGAAGCGGCGGGAGGGCAAATGAGCAGTTCTTC.